The 21 T cell receptor beta chains reported below all come from one sample, sequenced in a study of blood T cells in healthy people across ages. A J-beta primer mix and a sample-barcoded 5' primer were used in a second PCR of about 7 to 11 cycles. TCRdb independently ran MiXCR on the 5' RACE reads; one entry per CDR3 protein. The sample carries approximately 1,700,000 distinct CDR3 sequences, about two fifths recorded once. Sequencing was performed on blood. The origin of the receptors is a human donor in good health.

The chain joins TRBV20-1 to TRBJ1-1; 7 bases are shared with TRBD1. The germline CDR1 and CDR2 sequences are DFQATT and SNEGSKA (reference sequence). The CDR3 contains 15 residues. V was clipped by 0 bases and J by 3 bases; unmatched bases: 7. CDR3 sequence (DNA): TGCAGTGCTAGAGATCCAGGGACAGATTACACTGAAGCTTTCTTT. It translates to CSARDPGTDYTEAFF.

This rearrangement joins TRBV10-3 to TRBJ1-2; 7 bases are a match to TRBD1. CDR1 is ENHRY, CDR2 SYGVKD, per germline. Unmatched junction bases numbered 6, after V lost 3 bases and J lost 2 bases. The CDR3 extends over 15 amino acids. The CDR3 DNA reads as TGTGCCATCAGTGAAATTGGACAGGTGAACTATGGCTACACCTTC. It codes for CAISEIGQVNYGYTF.

This clonotype was recorded a few times. The V and J genes are TRBV18 and TRBJ2-7, with a weak D call TRBD1 (6 bases). Per the germline V gene, CDR1 is KGHSH and CDR2 is LQKENI. CDR3 size: 16 residues. The V gene lost 2 bases and the J gene lost 0 bases, with 14 bases spanning the gap. The CDR3 region has the DNA TGTGCCAGCTCACCATTAGGGGACACCTTCTCCTACGAGCAGTACTTC. This translates into CASSPLGDTFSYEQYF.

This clonotype was counted at least ten times. The rearrangement uses TRBV28 and TRBJ1-2; tentatively, D is TRBD1 (5 bases). This CDR3 has 13 amino acids. V lost 6 bases to trimming and J lost 0 bases, with 8 bases between them. Germline CDR1 MDHEN, CDR2 SYDVKM. The CDR3 DNA follows: TGTGCCAGCAGCTTCAGGGCTAACTATGGCTACACCTTC. Amino acids: CASSFRANYGYTF.

The chain combines TRBV20-1 with TRBJ1-2; TRBD1 might be the D (5 bases). The V gene's germline CDR1 is DFQATT and CDR2 SNEGSKA (reference sequence). Trimming pared 6 bases from V and 0 bases from J, leaving 11 bases between. CDR3 size: 13 residues. The CDR3 reads CSAPDTTNYGYTF. CDR3 DNA sequence: TGCAGTGCCCCGGACACCACTAACTATGGCTACACCTTC.

J is TRBJ2-6 and V is TRBV7-2, with 10 nucleotides matching TRBD1. CDR1 is SGHTA and CDR2 is FQGNSA in the germline V gene. There are 19 residues in the CDR3. Germline trimming cut 5 bases from V and 0 bases from J; bases unmatched to any gene: 10. CDR3 sequence reads: CASSISGTGAPSGANVLTF. The CDR3 DNA sequence: TGTGCCAGCAGCATATCCGGGACAGGGGCCCCCTCTGGGGCCAACGTCCTGACTTTC.

This clonotype was recorded only once. The V and J genes are TRBV24-1 and TRBJ2-3; D gene uncertain. This CDR3 comprises 13 residues. The germline V and J ends were trimmed by 2 bases and 9 bases, with 11 bases remaining between them. Germline V CDR1 and CDR2: KGHDR, SFDVKD. CDR3 region: CATSDYSPATQYF. Here the CDR3 DNA reads TGTGCCACCAGTGATTATTCCCCAGCCACGCAGTATTTT.

The genes are TRBV20-1 and TRBJ2-4, with D unclear. The germline CDR1 and CDR2 sequences are DFQATT and SNEGSKA (reference sequence). The CDR3 spans 13 residues. V was trimmed by 0 bases and J by 5 bases, leaving 8 bases between them. Here the CDR3 reads CSAREALQNIQYF. The CDR3 DNA sequence: TGCAGTGCTAGAGAGGCTCTCCAAAACATTCAGTACTTC.

This clonotype was seen only a few times. The J gene is TRBJ2-7, the V gene TRBV12-5; D unclear. This CDR3 contains 15 residues. Germline values: CDR1 LGHNT, CDR2 FRNRAP. Deletions cut 1 base from V and 2 bases from J, with 12 bases between. This chain's CDR3 is CASGLGSTETYEQYF. CDR3 coding DNA: TGTGCTAGTGGTTTGGGGTCCACGGAAACCTACGAGCAGTACTTC.

This CDR3 reads CAWRVGSYNEQFF. CDR3 DNA sequence: TGTGCCTGGAGGGTGGGCAGTTACAATGAGCAGTTCTTC. The V gene is TRBV30, the J gene TRBJ2-1; D gene uncertain. The CDR3 contains 13 residues. Trimming removed 3 bases at V and 4 bases at J, with 10 bases between. From germline, CDR1 is GTSNPN and CDR2 SVGIG (reference sequence).

Only one count was recorded for this clonotype. The V call is TRBV27, the J call TRBJ2-5; D may be TRBD1 (5 bases). The J call is uncertain, as TRBJ2-7 better fits the DNA end. The CDR3 extends over 12 amino acids. Germline V lookup: CDR1 MNHEY, CDR2 SMNVEV (reference sequence). CDR3 DNA: TGTGCCAGCAATCCTAGGGGCAACGAGCAGTACTTC. Its protein product is CASNPRGNEQYF.

The V and J genes are TRBV15 and TRBJ1-4, with D uncertain. The V gene lost 0 bases and the J gene lost 2 bases, with 13 bases spanning the gap. This CDR3 spans 17 amino acids. Germline CDR1 is LNHNV and CDR2 is YYDKDF (reference sequence). The CDR3 bases are TGTGCCACCAGCAGAGATAGGAGGGCAGCCACTAATGAAAAACTGTTTTTT. Its translation is CATSRDRRAATNEKLFF. Together with reference TRBV15 and TRBJ1-4, the CDR3 gives the full variable domain: DAMVIQNPRYQVTQFGKPVTLSCSQTLNHNVMYWYQQKSSQAPKLLFHYYDKDFNNEADTPDNFQSRRPNTSFCFLDIRSPGLGDTAMYLCATSRDRRAATNEKLFFGSGTQLSVL.

The V and J genes are TRBV12-3 or TRBV12-4 and TRBJ2-7; 7 positions agree with TRBD2. Germline trimming cut 7 bases from V and 6 bases from J; bases unmatched to any gene: 15. The CDR3 runs to 15 residues. This chain's CDR3 is CASNSELGGISEQYF. CDR3 DNA: TGTGCCAGCAACTCCGAACTCGGGGGGATCAGCGAGCAGTACTTC.

This clonotype has only a few counts. The chain employs TRBV7-2 and TRBJ2-1; the D gene could be TRBD1 or TRBD2 (6 bases each). The CDR3 has 15 amino acids. Per germline, CDR1 SGHTA and CDR2 FQGNSA. V lost 0 bases to trimming and J lost 5 bases, with 11 bases between them. For the CDR3, the DNA is TGTGCCAGCAGCTTAGCGTTTGGGGGGCACAATGAGCAGTTCTTC. As protein: CASSLAFGGHNEQFF.

This chain links TRBV4-1 with TRBJ1-4; D might be TRBD1 (5 bases). Trimming stripped 0 bases from V and 8 bases from J, with 13 bases between. CDR3 length equals 15 residues. Germline-derived CDR1 and CDR2 are MGHRA and YSYEKL. The CDR3 reads CASSQELGAGEKLFF. CDR3 bases: TGCGCCAGCAGCCAAGAATTAGGGGCCGGCGAAAAACTGTTTTTT.

The chain carries TRBV6-5 and TRBJ2-3; D unclear. The CDR3 contains 15 residues. Trimming removed 0 bases at V and 2 bases at J, with 9 bases between. In germline, CDR1 is MNHEY, CDR2 SVGAGI. DNA for the CDR3: TGTGCCAGCAGTTACTCAGTAGCAGCCACAGATACGCAGTATTTT. It encodes CASSYSVAATDTQYF.

The rearrangement uses TRBV3-1 and TRBJ1-6, with 7 bases matching TRBD1. Germline V CDR1 and CDR2: LGHDT, YNNKEL (reference sequence). The ends lost 6 bases at V and 8 bases at J; junction bases unmatched: 4. The length of the CDR3 is 13 residues. For the CDR3, the DNA is TGTGCCAGCAGTGACAGGGTGGATTCACCCCTCCACTTT. It translates to CASSDRVDSPLHF.

The rearrangement joins TRBV15 to TRBJ1-2; D possibly corresponds to TRBD1 (5 bases). Trimming removed 1 base at V and 4 bases at J, with 13 bases between. CDR3 length: 15 residues. Germline V gives CDR1 LNHNV, CDR2 YYDKDF (reference sequence). CDR3 residues: CATSRVSGPGYGYTF. The DNA of the CDR3 is TGTGCCACCAGCAGAGTTTCAGGGCCGGGCTATGGCTACACCTTC.

V and J are TRBV18 and TRBJ1-4, with a tentative D call TRBD1 (5 bases). CDR3 length: 16 amino acids. The V gene's germline CDR1 is KGHSH and CDR2 LQKENI. The V and J ends lost 4 bases and 6 bases respectively, with 18 bases between them. CDR3 DNA sequence: TGTGCCAGCTCACTCACTTGGGGCTCGTTCGATGAAAAACTGTTTTTT. Its translation is CASSLTWGSFDEKLFF.

This clonotype appeared a single time. The CDR3 spells CASSQELHYGYTF. Written as DNA, the CDR3 is TGTGCCAGCAGCCAAGAACTACACTATGGCTACACCTTC. The rearrangement uses TRBV3-1 and TRBJ1-2; D remains ambiguous. V lost 0 bases, J lost 3 bases, and 5 bases lay in between. The CDR3 is made up of 13 amino acids. The V gene's germline CDR1 is LGHDT and CDR2 YNNKEL (reference sequence).

This rearrangement joins TRBV7-3 to TRBJ1-2; D gene unclear. The germline CDR1 and CDR2 sequences are SGHTA and FQGTGA. The CDR3 covers 13 residues. V lost 5 bases and J lost 3, with 10 bases in between. The CDR3 is CASSPSPDYGYTF. The CDR3 nucleotides are TGTGCCAGCAGCCCAAGCCCGGACTATGGCTACACCTTC.